A single sample is the source of the 10 T cell receptor beta chains below, sequenced in a study of T cell responses to AZD1222 COVID-19 vaccine. The repertoire was sequenced with immunoSEQ multiplex PCR; TCRdb's copy has only in-frame clones and lacks some. The repertoire holds 150,000 to 180,000 clones, with less than 90% as singletons. This specimen was peripheral blood, taken on day 0 of MenACWY control vaccination. The receptors here all came from an adult in good health.

This chain connects TRBV5-1 to TRBJ2-1, with D perhaps matching TRBD1 (6 bases). V dropped 5 bases and J dropped 2 bases, with 14 bases sitting between them. Looked up from germline, CDR1 is SGHRS and CDR2 is YFSETQ. The CDR3 extends over 15 amino acids. The CDR3: CASSERQVPYNEQFF. In nucleotides, the CDR3 is TGCGCCAGCAGTGAAAGACAGGTCCCCTACAATGAGCAGTTCTTC.

V and J are TRBV5-6 and TRBJ2-5; a weak D match, TRBD1 (6 bases). CDR1 is SGHDT, CDR2 YYEEEE, per germline. Trimming stripped 4 bases from V and 2 bases from J, with 15 bases between. This CDR3 comprises 15 residues. CDR3 nucleotides: TGTGCCAGCAGCGCCGGGACAAGGTTACAAGAGACCCAGTACTTC. It encodes CASSAGTRLQETQYF.

The chain employs TRBV18 and TRBJ1-1; possibly TRBD1 for D (5 bases). CDR3 length: 15 residues. Trimming stripped 0 bases from V and 5 bases from J, with 13 bases between. The germline V gene has CDR1 KGHSH and CDR2 LQKENI. The CDR3 reads CASSPPSGGSTEAFF. DNA for the CDR3: TGTGCCAGCTCACCACCTTCCGGGGGGAGTACTGAAGCTTTCTTT. The whole variable domain, filled in from reference TRBV18 and TRBJ1-1, reads NAGVMQNPRHLVRRRGQEARLRCSPMKGHSHVYWYRQLPEEGLKFMVYLQKENIIDESGMPKERFSAEFPKEGPSILRIQQVVRGDSAAYFCASSPPSGGSTEAFFGQGTRLTVV.

DNA of the CDR3: TGTGCCAGCAGTTTACCCGGCAGGGTGACCACTGAAGCTTTCTTT. It yields the protein CASSLPGRVTTEAFF. The J gene is TRBJ1-1, the V gene TRBV28, with a possible D match to TRBD1 (5 bases). This CDR3 has 15 amino acids. Germline CDR1 MDHEN, CDR2 SYDVKM. The V end lost 2 bases, the J end lost 4 bases, and 14 bases lay between the germline ends.

The chain is built from TRBV5-1 and TRBJ2-1; maybe TRBD2 (6 bases). CDR1 and CDR2 (germline): SGHRS, YFSETQ. With 5 bases removed from V and 7 bases from J, the gap between germline ends came to 10 bases. The CDR3 has 12 residues. Here the CDR3 reads CASRLGGNEQFF. Here the CDR3 DNA reads TGCGCCAGCAGACTGGGAGGAAATGAGCAGTTCTTC.

The V gene is TRBV4-2, the J gene TRBJ2-2; D gene ambiguous. V lost 0 bases and J lost 6, with 11 bases in between. The CDR3 loop spans 15 amino acids. The germline V gene has CDR1 LGHNA and CDR2 YNFKEQ. CDR3 amino acids: CASSQEISVAGELFF. CDR3 coding DNA: TGTGCCAGCAGCCAAGAAATCTCCGTCGCCGGGGAGCTGTTTTTT.

The rearrangement joins TRBV5-4 to TRBJ2-5; 11 bases line up with TRBD2. This CDR3 has 16 residues. The V and J ends lost 1 base and 7 bases, in that order; junction bases with no gene match: 9. Germline lookup yields CDR1 SGHNT and CDR2 YYREEE (reference sequence). The CDR3 sequence: CASSLPLAGVRGTQYF. CDR3 sequence (DNA): TGTGCCAGCAGCTTGCCACTAGCGGGAGTAAGGGGGACCCAGTACTTC.

Written as DNA, the CDR3 is TGTGCCAGTAGTAGGTTCGCCAGGGTAAGGGATCAGCCCCAGCATTTT. This codes for CASSRFARVRDQPQHF. This chain uses TRBV19 with TRBJ1-5, with TRBD1 as a possible D gene (5 bases). CDR3 length equals 16 residues. Germline values: CDR1 LNHDA, CDR2 SQIVND (reference sequence). V was shortened by 4 bases and J by 5 bases, with 18 bases between the two germline ends.

The rearrangement joins TRBV3-1 (or the pseudogene TRBV3-2) to TRBJ2-3; no reliable D call. CDR3 length: 12 residues. The V end was cut by 3 bases, the J end by 4 bases, with 5 bases between. Looked up from germline, CDR1 is LGHDT and CDR2 is YNNKEL (reference sequence). The CDR3 spells CASSQTADTQYF. The CDR3, as DNA: TGTGCCAGCAGCCAGACGGCAGATACGCAGTATTTT.

The chain has TRBV7-8 and TRBJ2-6; the match to TRBD1 covers 9 bases. V shed 4 bases and J 2 bases; nucleotides not matched to a gene: 6. Germline-derived CDR1 and CDR2 are SGHVS and FQNEAQ. The CDR3 length is 17 residues. CDR3 sequence: CASSYPTGGAGANVLTF. The CDR3, as DNA: TGTGCCAGCAGCTACCCCACAGGGGGCGCTGGGGCCAACGTCCTGACTTTC.